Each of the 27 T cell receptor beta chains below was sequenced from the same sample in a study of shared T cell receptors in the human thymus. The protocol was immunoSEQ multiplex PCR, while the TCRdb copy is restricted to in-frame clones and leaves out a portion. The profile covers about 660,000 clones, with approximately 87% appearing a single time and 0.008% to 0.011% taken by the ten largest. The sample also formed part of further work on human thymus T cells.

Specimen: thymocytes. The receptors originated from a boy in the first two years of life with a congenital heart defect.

The CDR3 sequence: CASSGGTSGGNEQFF. For the CDR3, the DNA is TGTGCCAGCAGTGGAGGGACTAGCGGGGGCAATGAGCAGTTCTTC. This chain links TRBV25-1 with TRBJ2-1; TRBD2 matches at 14 bases. The CDR3 is 15 residues long. J lost 6 bases, V lost 4 bases, and 2 bases had no gene match. The germline V gene encodes CDR1 MGHDK and CDR2 SYGVNS.

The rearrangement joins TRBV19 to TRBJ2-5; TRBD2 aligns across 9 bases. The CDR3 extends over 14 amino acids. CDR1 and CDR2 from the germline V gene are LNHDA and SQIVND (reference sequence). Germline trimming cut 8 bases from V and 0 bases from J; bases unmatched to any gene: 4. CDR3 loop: CASSSGRYQETQYF. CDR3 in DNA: TGTGCCAGTTCGAGCGGGAGGTACCAAGAGACCCAGTACTTC.

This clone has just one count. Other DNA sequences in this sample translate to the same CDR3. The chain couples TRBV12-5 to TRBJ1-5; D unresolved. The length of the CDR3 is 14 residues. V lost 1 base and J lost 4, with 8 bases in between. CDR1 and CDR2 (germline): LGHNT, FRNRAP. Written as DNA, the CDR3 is TGTGCTAGTGGTTTGGGGACGGGGAATCAGCCCCAGCATTTT. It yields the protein CASGLGTGNQPQHF.

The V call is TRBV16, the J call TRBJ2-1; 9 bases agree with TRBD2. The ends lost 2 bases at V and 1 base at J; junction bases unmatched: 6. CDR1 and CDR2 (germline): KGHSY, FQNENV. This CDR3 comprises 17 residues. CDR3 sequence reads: CASSQQQLAGSYNEQFF. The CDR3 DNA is TGTGCCAGCAGCCAACAGCAACTAGCGGGTTCCTACAATGAGCAGTTCTTC. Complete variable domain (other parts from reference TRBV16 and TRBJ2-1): GEEVAQTPKHLVRGEGQKAKLYCAPIKGHSYVFWYQQVLKNEFKFLISFQNENVFDETGMPKERFSAKCLPNSPCSLEIQATKLEDSAVYFCASSQQQLAGSYNEQFFGPGTRLTVL.

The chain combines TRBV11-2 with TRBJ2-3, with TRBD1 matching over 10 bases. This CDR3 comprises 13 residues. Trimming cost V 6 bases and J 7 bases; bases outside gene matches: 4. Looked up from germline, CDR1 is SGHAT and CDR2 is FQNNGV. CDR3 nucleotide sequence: TGTGCCAGCAGACGACAGGGGGCGAATACGCAGTATTTT. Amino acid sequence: CASRRQGANTQYF. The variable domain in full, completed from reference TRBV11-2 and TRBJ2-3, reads EAGVAQSPRYKIIEKRQSVAFWCNPISGHATLYWYQQILGQGPKLLIQFQNNGVVDDSQLPKDRFSAERLKGVDSTLKIQPAKLEDSAVYLCASRRQGANTQYFGPGTRLTVL.

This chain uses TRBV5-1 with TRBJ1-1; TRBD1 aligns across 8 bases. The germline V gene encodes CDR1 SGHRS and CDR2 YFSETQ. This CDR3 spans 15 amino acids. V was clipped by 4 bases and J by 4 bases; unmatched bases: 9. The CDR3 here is CASSEWDRPPTEAFF. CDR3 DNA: TGCGCCAGCAGCGAGTGGGACAGGCCTCCCACTGAAGCTTTCTTT.

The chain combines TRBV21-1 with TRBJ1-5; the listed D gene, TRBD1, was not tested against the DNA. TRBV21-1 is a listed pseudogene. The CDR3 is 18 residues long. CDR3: CASSKDGARGYSNQPQHF. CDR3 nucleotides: TGTGCCAGCAGCAAAGATGGCGCCAGGGGATATAGCAATCAGCCCCAGCATTTT.

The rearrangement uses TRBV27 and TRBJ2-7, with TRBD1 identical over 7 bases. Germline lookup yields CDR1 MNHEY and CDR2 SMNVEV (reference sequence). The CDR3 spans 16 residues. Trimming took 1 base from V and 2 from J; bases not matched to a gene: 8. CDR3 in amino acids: CASSLFADREPYEQYF. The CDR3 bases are TGTGCCAGCAGTTTATTTGCCGACAGGGAACCCTACGAGCAGTACTTC.

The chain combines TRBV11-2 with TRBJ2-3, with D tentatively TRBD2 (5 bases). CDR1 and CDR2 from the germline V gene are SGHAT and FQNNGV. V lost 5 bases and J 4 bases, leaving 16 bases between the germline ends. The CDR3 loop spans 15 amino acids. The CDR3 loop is CASSSWRVRADTQYF. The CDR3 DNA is TGTGCCAGCAGCAGTTGGCGGGTGAGAGCAGATACGCAGTATTTT.

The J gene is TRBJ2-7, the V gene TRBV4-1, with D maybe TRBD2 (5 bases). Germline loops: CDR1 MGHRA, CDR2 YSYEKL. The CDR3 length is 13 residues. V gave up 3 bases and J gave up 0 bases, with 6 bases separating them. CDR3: CASSHTSSYEQYF. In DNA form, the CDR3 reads TGCGCCAGCAGCCACACTAGCTCCTACGAGCAGTACTTC.

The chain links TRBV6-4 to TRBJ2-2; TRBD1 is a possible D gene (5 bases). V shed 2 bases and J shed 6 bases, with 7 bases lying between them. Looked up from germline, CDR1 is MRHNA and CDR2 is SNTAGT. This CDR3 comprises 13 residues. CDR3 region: CASSDRGAGELFF. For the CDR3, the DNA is TGTGCCAGCAGTGACAGGGGTGCCGGGGAGCTGTTTTTT.

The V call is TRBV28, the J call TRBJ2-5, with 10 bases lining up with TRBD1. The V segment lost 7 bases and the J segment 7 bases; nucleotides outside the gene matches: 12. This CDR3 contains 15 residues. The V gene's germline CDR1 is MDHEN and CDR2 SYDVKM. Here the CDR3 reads CASNPTGQGPGTQYF. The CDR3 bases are TGTGCCAGCAATCCGACGGGACAGGGGCCCGGGACCCAGTACTTC.

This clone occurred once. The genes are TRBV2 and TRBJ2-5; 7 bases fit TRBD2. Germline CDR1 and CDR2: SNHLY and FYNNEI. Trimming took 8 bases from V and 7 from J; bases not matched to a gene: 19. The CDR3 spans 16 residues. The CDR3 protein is CASPRGLADPRGTQYF. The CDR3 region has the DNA TGTGCCAGCCCCCGCGGGCTAGCGGACCCCCGGGGGACCCAGTACTTC.

In DNA form, the CDR3 reads TGCGCCAGCAGTGACCCGGGACAGGGGGGCCTCACCGGGGAGCTGTTTTTT. Amino acids: CASSDPGQGGLTGELFF. J is TRBJ2-2 and V is TRBV10-1; 11 bases are a match to TRBD1. The V segment lost 3 bases and the J segment 4 bases; nucleotides outside the gene matches: 7. The V gene's germline CDR1 is WNHNN and CDR2 SYGVQD (reference sequence). The CDR3 is 17 amino acids.

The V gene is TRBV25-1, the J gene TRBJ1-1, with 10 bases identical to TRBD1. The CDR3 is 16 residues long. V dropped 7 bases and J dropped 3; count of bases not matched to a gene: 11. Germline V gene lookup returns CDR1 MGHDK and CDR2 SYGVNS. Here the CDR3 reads CASTPPPGTGDTEAFF. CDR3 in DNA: TGTGCCAGCACACCCCCGCCCGGGACAGGGGACACTGAAGCTTTCTTT.

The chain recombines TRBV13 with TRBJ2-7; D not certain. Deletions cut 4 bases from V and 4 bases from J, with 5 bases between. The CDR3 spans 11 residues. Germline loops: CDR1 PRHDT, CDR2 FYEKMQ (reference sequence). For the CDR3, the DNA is TGTGCCAGCAGCTGCCTATACGAGCAGTACTTC. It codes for CASSCLYEQYF. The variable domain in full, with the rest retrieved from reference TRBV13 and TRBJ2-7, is AAGVIQSPRHLIKEKRETATLKCYPIPRHDTVYWYQQGPGQDPQFLISFYEKMQSDKGSIPDRFSAQQFSDYHSELNMSSLELGDSALYFCASSCLYEQYFGPGTRLTVT.

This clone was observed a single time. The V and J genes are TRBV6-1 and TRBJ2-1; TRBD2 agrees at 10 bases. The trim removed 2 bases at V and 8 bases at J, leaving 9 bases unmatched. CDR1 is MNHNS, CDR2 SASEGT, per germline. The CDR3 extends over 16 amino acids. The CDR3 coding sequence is TGTGCCAGCAGTGAACCGGCTAGCGGGAGTTTGGATGAGCAGTTCTTC. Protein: CASSEPASGSLDEQFF.

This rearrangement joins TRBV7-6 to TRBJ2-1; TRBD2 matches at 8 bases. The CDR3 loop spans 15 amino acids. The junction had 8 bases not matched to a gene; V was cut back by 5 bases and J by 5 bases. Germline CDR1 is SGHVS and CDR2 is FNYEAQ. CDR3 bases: TGTGCCAGCAGCCCCTCGTCTAGCGGGCACAATGAGCAGTTCTTC. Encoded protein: CASSPSSSGHNEQFF. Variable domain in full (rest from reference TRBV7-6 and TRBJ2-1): GAGVSQSPRYKVTKRGQDVALRCDPISGHVSLYWYRQALGQGPEFLTYFNYEAQQDKSGLPNDRFSAERPEGSISTLTIQRTEQRDSAMYRCASSPSSSGHNEQFFGPGTRLTVL.

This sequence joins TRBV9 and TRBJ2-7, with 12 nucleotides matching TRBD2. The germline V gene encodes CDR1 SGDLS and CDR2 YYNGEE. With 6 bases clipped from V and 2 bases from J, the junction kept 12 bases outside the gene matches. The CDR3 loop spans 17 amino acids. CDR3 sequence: CASTRNGTSGHPYEQYF. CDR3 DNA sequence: TGTGCCAGCACGAGAAACGGGACTAGCGGGCATCCCTACGAGCAGTACTTC.

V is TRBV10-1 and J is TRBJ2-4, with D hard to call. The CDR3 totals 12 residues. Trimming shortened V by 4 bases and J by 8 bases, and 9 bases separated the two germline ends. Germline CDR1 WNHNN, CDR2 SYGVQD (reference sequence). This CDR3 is CASSVVRYIQYF. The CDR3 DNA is TGCGCCAGCAGTGTGGTGAGGTACATTCAGTACTTC.

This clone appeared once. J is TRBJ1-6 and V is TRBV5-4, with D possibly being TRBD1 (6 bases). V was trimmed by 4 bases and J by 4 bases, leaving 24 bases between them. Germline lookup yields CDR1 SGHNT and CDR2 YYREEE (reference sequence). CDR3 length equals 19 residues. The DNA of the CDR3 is TGTGCCAGCAGCCACGTAACTGCGTTAGGGGGACGGTATAATTCACCCCTCCACTTT. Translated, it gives CASSHVTALGGRYNSPLHF.

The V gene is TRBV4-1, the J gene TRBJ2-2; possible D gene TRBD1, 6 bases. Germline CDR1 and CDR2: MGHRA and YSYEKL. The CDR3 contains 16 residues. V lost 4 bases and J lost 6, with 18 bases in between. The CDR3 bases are TGCGCCAGCAGCCCCCGCTGGGAACAGGGCGCCGGGGAGCTGTTTTTT. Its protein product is CASSPRWEQGAGELFF.

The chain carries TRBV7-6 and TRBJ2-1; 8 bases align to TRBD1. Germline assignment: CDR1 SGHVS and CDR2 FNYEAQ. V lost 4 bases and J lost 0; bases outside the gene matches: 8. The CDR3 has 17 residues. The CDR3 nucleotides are TGTGCCAGCAGCTCCCCAGGGGGCCGGAGCTCCTACAATGAGCAGTTCTTC. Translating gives CASSSPGGRSSYNEQFF.

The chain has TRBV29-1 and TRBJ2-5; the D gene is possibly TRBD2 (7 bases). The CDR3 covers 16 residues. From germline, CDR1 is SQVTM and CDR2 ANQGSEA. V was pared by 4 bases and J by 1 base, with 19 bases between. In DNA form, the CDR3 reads TGCAGCGTTGCGGGACGGGGGGCGTCCACCCAAGAGACCCAGTACTTC. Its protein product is CSVAGRGASTQETQYF. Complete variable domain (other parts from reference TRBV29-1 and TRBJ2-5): SAVISQKPSRDICQRGTSLTIQCQVDSQVTMMFWYRQQPGQSLTLIATANQGSEATYESGFVIDKFPISRPNLTFSTLTVSNMSPEDSSIYLCSVAGRGASTQETQYFGPGTRLLVL.

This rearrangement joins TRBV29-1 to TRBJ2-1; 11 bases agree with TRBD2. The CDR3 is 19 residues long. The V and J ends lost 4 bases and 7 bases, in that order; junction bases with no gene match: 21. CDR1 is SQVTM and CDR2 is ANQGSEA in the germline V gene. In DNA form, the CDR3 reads TGCAGCGTTGGCCAAGGCTTACCTAGCGGGAGGCGCAATTGGAATGAGCAGTTCTTC. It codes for CSVGQGLPSGRRNWNEQFF.

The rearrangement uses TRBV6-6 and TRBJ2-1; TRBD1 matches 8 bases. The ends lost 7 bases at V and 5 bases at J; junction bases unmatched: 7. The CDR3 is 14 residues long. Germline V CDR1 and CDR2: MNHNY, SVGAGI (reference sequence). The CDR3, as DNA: TGTGCCAGCAATTCAGGGGGCGCTAACAATGAGCAGTTCTTC. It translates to CASNSGGANNEQFF.

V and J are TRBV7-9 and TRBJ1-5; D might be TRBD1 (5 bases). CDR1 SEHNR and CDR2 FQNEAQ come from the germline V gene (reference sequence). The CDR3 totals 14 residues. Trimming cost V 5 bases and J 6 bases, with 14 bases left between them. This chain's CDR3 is CASSLWGSPQPQHF. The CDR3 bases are TGTGCCAGCAGCCTCTGGGGCAGCCCTCAGCCCCAGCATTTT. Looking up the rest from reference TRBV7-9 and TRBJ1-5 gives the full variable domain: DTGVSQNPRHKITKRGQNVTFRCDPISEHNRLYWYRQTLGQGPEFLTYFQNEAQLEKSRLLSDRFSAERPKGSFSTLEIQRTEQGDSAMYLCASSLWGSPQPQHFGDGTRLSIL.